This T cell receptor (beta chain) was sequenced during a study of long-term antiretroviral therapy in people with HIV. General study findings and limits: Blood was collected between about 2003 and 2018, possibly under older ART regimens.

Germline assignment: CDR1 SGHNT and CDR2 YYREEE (reference sequence). The V end was cut by 4 bases, the J end by 1 base, with 14 bases between. The CDR3 is made up of 15 amino acids. About this clone itself: Its specificity is unknown.

Running of the v3.0 immunoSEQ assay took place at survey level. Produced via immunoSEQ multiplex PCR; TCRdb's table is partial and in-frame only. The sample has about 21,000 clones; roughly 84% are singletons. The V gene is TRBV5-4, the J gene TRBJ1-2; D is ambiguous. The material was unsorted PBMCs, obtained at the start of antiretroviral therapy. This TCR derives from a man aged 45-60 years with HIV. In DNA form, the CDR3 reads TGTGCCAGCAGCCCGGGTCAGGCCTATAACTATGGCTACACCTTC. Its translation is CASSPGQAYNYGYTF.